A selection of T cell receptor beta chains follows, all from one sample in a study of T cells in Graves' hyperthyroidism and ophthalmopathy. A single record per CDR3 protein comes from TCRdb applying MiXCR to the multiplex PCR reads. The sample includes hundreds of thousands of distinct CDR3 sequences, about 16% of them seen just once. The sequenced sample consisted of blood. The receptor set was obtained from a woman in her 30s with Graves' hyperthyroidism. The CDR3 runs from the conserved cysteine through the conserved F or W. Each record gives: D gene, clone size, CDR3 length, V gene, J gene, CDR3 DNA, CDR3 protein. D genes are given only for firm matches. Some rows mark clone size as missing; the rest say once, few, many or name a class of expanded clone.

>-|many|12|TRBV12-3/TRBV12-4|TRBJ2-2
TGTGCCAGCAGTAAGGGGACCGGGGAGCTGTTTTTT
CASSKGTGELFF
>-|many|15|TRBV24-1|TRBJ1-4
TGTGCCACCAGTGACCCTAGGACAACTAATGAAAAACTGTTTTTT
CATSDPRTTNEKLFF
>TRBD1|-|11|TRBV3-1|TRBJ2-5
TGTGCCAGCAGCCAAGGGGACAGGGACTACTTC
CASSQGDRDYF
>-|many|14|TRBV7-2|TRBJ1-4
TGTGCCAGCAGCCCGCGCCGGTGGGGTGAAAAACTGTTTTTT
CASSPRRWGEKLFF
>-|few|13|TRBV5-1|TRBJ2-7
TGCGCCAGCAGCTTGCCCGGTTTTTACGAGCAGTACTTC
CASSLPGFYEQYF
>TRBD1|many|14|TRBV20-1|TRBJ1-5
TGCAGTGCAGATAGACAGGGGAGCAATCAGCCCCAGCATTTT
CSADRQGSNQPQHF
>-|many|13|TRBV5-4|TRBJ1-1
TGTGCCAGCAGCCCCGCAACAAACACTGAAGCTTTCTTT
CASSPATNTEAFF
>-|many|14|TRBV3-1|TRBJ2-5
TGTGCCAGCAGCCTCAACCCGGATCCGGGGCCCCAGTACTTC
CASSLNPDPGPQYF
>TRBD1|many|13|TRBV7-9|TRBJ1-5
TGTGCCAGCAGTGACAGGGCCAATCAGCCCCAGCATTTT
CASSDRANQPQHF
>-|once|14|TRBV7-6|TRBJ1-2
TGTGCCAGCAGCTTAGCGGGTGGGGCCGGTGGCTACACCTTC
CASSLAGGAGGYTF
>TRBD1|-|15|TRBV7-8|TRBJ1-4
TGTGCCAGCAGCTCCGCTGGACAGGGGGCGGAAAAACTGTTTTTT
CASSSAGQGAEKLFF
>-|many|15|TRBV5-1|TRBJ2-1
TGCGCCAGCAGCCGGGACTTCAGCTCCTACAATGAGCAGTTCTTC
CASSRDFSSYNEQFF
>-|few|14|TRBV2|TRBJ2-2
TGTGCGAGCGAGGGTAGGGAGAACACCGGGGAGCTGTTTTTT
CASEGRENTGELFF
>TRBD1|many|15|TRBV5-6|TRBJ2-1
TGTGCCAGCAGCTTGATGGGACAGGGGAACAATGAGCAGTTCTTC
CASSLMGQGNNEQFF
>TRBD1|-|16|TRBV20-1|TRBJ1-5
TGCAGTGCTAGAGTACACAGGGGGGGGAGCAATCAGCCCCAGCATTTT
CSARVHRGGSNQPQHF
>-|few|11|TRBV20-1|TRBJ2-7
TGCAGTGCTGCTCAGGGTTACGAGCAGTACTTC
CSAAQGYEQYF
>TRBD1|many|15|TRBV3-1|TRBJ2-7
TGTGCCAGCAGCCAAGGGACAGGGGGCTCCTACGAGCAGTACTTC
CASSQGTGGSYEQYF
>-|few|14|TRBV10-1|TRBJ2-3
TGCGCCAGCAGCAGAAGTCAGGGCCCAGATACGCAGTATTTT
CASSRSQGPDTQYF
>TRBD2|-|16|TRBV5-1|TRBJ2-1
TGCGCCAGCAGGGGAATGGGCGGGAGCTCCTACAATGAGCAGTTCTTC
CASRGMGGSSYNEQFF
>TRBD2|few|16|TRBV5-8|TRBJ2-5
TGTGCCAGCAGTCCCTTATTAGCGGGAGTGGGAGAGACCCAGTACTTC
CASSPLLAGVGETQYF
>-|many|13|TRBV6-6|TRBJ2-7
TGTGCCAGCAGTTACGCCCGGGTCTACGAGCAGTACTTC
CASSYARVYEQYF
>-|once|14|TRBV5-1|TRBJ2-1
TGCGCCAGCAGCTTGGCCGCGACAGGAGACGAGCAGTTCTTC
CASSLAATGDEQFF
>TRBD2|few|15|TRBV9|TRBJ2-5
TGTGCCAGCAGCGTATCTAGCGGGGGGGGAGGGACCCAGTACTTC
CASSVSSGGGGTQYF
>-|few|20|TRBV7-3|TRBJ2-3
TGTGCCAGCAGCCCTTCCCGACTTTTGTCGGATCCGTCCCCCACAGATACGCAGTATTTT
CASSPSRLLSDPSPTDTQYF
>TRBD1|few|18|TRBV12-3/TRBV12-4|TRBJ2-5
TGTGCCAGCAGTTTTCCATCTACAGGGGGCGCCCCACAAGAGACCCAGTACTTC
CASSFPSTGGAPQETQYF
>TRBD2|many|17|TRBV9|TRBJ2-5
TGTGCCAGCAGCCCACGGACGGTAGCGGGGGCCCAAGAGACCCAGTACTTC
CASSPRTVAGAQETQYF
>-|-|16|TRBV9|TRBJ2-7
TGTGCCAGCAGCGTACATTTCTCTAGCGCCCGTCGGGAGCAGTACTTC
CASSVHFSSARREQYF
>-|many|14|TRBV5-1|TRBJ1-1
TGCGCCAGCAGCGTAACCGGGGGGAACACTGAAGCTTTCTTT
CASSVTGGNTEAFF
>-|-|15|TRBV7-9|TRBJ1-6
TGTGCCAGCAGTAGCGACGTAGTGAGGGATTCACCCCTCCACTTT
CASSSDVVRDSPLHF
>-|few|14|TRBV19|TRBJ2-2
TGTGCCAGTAGTATTGGGTGGAACACCGGGGAGCTGTTTTTT
CASSIGWNTGELFF
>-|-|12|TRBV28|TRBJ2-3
TGTGCCAGCAGTTTATGGGGAAATACGCAGTATTTT
CASSLWGNTQYF
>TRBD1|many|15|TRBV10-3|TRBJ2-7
TGTGCCATCAGTGAGTCTAGGGACAGAGGGGACGAGCAGTACTTC
CAISESRDRGDEQYF
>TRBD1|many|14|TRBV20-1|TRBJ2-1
TGCAGTATCAGGCGGCAGGGGGCGGACAATGAGCAGTTCTTC
CSIRRQGADNEQFF
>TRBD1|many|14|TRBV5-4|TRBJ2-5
TGTGCCAGCACAACCGGGACAGAGCAAGAGACCCAGTACTTC
CASTTGTEQETQYF
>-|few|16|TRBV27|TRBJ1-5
TGTGCCAGCAGTTTATCGTTAGATCATAGCAATCAGCCCCAGCATTTT
CASSLSLDHSNQPQHF
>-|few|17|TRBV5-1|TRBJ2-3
TGCGCCAGCAGCTACCTTCCGGTCCGCGAGAGGACAGATACGCAGTATTTT
CASSYLPVRERTDTQYF
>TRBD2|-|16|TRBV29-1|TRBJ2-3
TGCAGCGTTGGGGGACTAGCGGGAGGGCCGGGAGATACGCAGTATTTT
CSVGGLAGGPGDTQYF
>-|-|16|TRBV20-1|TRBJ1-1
TGCAGTGCTAGAGATCCTCGGGGGGCCGGTCCCAACATGGCTTTCTTT
CSARDPRGAGPNMAFF
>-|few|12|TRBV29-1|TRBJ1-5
TGCAGCGTTGCCAAAGCTAATCAGCCCCAGCATTTT
CSVAKANQPQHF
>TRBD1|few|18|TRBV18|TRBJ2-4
TGTGCCAGCTCCGATCTGGGCAGGGGGCCGCTAGCCAAAAACATTCAGTACTTC
CASSDLGRGPLAKNIQYF
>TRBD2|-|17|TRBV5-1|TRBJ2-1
TGCGCCAGCAGCTTTACCTCCGGGACTAGCGGCTGGAATGAGCAGTTCTTC
CASSFTSGTSGWNEQFF
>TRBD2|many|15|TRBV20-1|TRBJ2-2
TGCAGTGCTAGTGGCGGGAGGGTTAACACCGGGGAGCTGTTTTTT
CSASGGRVNTGELFF
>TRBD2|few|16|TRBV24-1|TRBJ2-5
TGTGCCACCAGTGATCCCGGACTAGCGGGGAAAGAGACCCAGTACTTC
CATSDPGLAGKETQYF
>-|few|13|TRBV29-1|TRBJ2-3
TGCAGCGGTTCCGGACGCTTAACAGATACGCAGTATTTT
CSGSGRLTDTQYF
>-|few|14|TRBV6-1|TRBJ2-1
TGTGCCAGCAGTTTGGACCCCGAACACAATGAGCAGTTCTTC
CASSLDPEHNEQFF
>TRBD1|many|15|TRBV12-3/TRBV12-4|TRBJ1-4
TGTGCCAGCAGTCCGGGGGACAGGGGGTTGGAAAAACTGTTTTTT
CASSPGDRGLEKLFF
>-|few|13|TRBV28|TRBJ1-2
TGTGCCAGCAGTCCCAGGGAGGCCGATGGCTACACCTTC
CASSPREADGYTF
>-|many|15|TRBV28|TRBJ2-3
TGTGCCAGCAGTCCAGGGGGGGCTGGCGCAGATACGCAGTATTTT
CASSPGGAGADTQYF